The rows below give T cell receptor beta chains drawn from one sample of a study of blood T cells in healthy people across ages. TCRdb reprocessed the 5' RACE reads via MiXCR and lists one record per CDR3 protein. The table includes about 2 million distinct CDR3 sequences, less than 50% detected once. The specimen was blood. Every receptor here comes from a middle-aged woman in good health. CDR3s include the opening cysteine and the closing phenylalanine or tryptophan. Fields, in order: clone size, J gene, V gene, D gene, CDR3 DNA, CDR3 protein. The D gene is left open where the match is weak. Expanded clones are given a class, and other clones once, few, many or no size at all.

>NA|TRBJ2-5|TRBV3-1|NA
TGTGCCAGCAGCCAACCTCAAGGGGTGACCCAAGAGACCCAGTACTTC
CASSQPQGVTQETQYF
>once|TRBJ2-3|TRBV9|TRBD1
TGTGCCAGCAGCGTACAGGGGGCGGCGCAGTATTTT
CASSVQGAAQYF
>NA|TRBJ1-2|TRBV28|TRBD1
TGTGCCAGCGGGACAGGGCGTGCCTGGGGATATGGCTACACCTTC
CASGTGRAWGYGYTF
>NA|TRBJ2-1|TRBV20-1|TRBD1
TGCAGTGCGATCCTGACAGGGGGCTTCGACAATGAGCAGTTCTTC
CSAILTGGFDNEQFF
>few|TRBJ2-1|TRBV4-1|NA
TGCGCCAGCAGCCCTCCCGACCCTTATCTATACAATGAGCAGTTCTTC
CASSPPDPYLYNEQFF
>NA|TRBJ2-1|TRBV7-9|TRBD2
TGTGCCAGCAGCTTAGCACCCGGGACTAGCGGGGGGGCTAAAAATGAGCAGTTCTTC
CASSLAPGTSGGAKNEQFF
>NA|TRBJ1-5|TRBV20-1|NA
TGCAGTGCTAGAGGTGCCGGGTATAGCAATCAGCCCCAGCATTTT
CSARGAGYSNQPQHF
>few|TRBJ2-5|TRBV20-1|NA
TGCAGTGCTAGGGACGCCTCCGGGACCCAACGAGAGACCCAGTACTTC
CSARDASGTQRETQYF
>few|TRBJ2-3|TRBV28|TRBD1
TGTGCCAGCAGATGGACAGGGGGCGGCACAGATACGCAGTATTTT
CASRWTGGGTDTQYF
>NA|TRBJ2-3|TRBV28|NA
TGTGCCAGCACCTTGTCGGGTAGTAATGCGCAGTATTTT
CASTLSGSNAQYF
>NA|TRBJ2-5|TRBV4-2|TRBD2
TGTGCCAGCCGCGGGAGGGGGGGACAAGAGACCCAGTACTTC
CASRGRGGQETQYF
>NA|TRBJ2-7|TRBV20-1|TRBD1
TGCAGTGCTCGGGACAGGAGCGATTACGAGCAGTACTTC
CSARDRSDYEQYF
>NA|TRBJ1-2|TRBV24-1|NA
TGTGCCACCAATGGCGGAAACTATGGCTACACCTTC
CATNGGNYGYTF
>NA|TRBJ2-7|TRBV11-2|NA
TGTGCCAGCAGCGTAGATTACCAAGGGCAGTACTTC
CASSVDYQGQYF
>NA|TRBJ2-3|TRBV15|NA
TGTGCCACCAGCAGAGACAGGGTTAGCACAGATACGCAGTATTTT
CATSRDRVSTDTQYF
>few|TRBJ1-2|TRBV5-1|NA
TGCGCCAGCAGCTCCGCCGACAGCGTCTATGGCTACACCTTC
CASSSADSVYGYTF
>few|TRBJ2-3|TRBV9|NA
TGTGCCAGCAGCGGGACGACCGGAACAGATACGCAGTATTTT
CASSGTTGTDTQYF
>NA|TRBJ2-7|TRBV29-1|NA
TGCAGCGTTGGGGGTGGGGATCCCATCGAGCAGTACTTC
CSVGGGDPIEQYF
>NA|TRBJ2-1|TRBV28|TRBD2
TGTGCCAGCAGTTTTTGGACTAGCGGGGGACGGAGCTCCTACAATGAGCAGTTCTTC
CASSFWTSGGRSSYNEQFF
>NA|TRBJ1-6|TRBV7-2|NA
TGTGCCAGCAGCTTAGCAGGGGGGTCTAACAATTTACCCCTCCACTTT
CASSLAGGSNNLPLHF
>NA|TRBJ2-2|TRBV7-9|NA
TGTGCCAGCAGCTCGCGGGAGCTGTTTTTT
CASSSRELFF
>once|TRBJ2-7|TRBV10-2|NA
TGCGCCAGCAGTGAGATGGGCAGCCACAATGAGCAGTACTTC
CASSEMGSHNEQYF
>few|TRBJ2-3|TRBV20-1|NA
TGCAGTGCTTCCGGGACGGATAGCACAGATACGCAGTATTTT
CSASGTDSTDTQYF
>NA|TRBJ2-7|TRBV6-5|TRBD1
TGTGCCAGCAGTGGCGGGGACAGGGGCGACGAGCAGTACTTC
CASSGGDRGDEQYF
>NA|TRBJ1-4|TRBV2|NA
TGTGCCAGCAGTCCGTTCCGGGGCTATAATGAAAAACTGTTTTTT
CASSPFRGYNEKLFF
>NA|TRBJ2-5|TRBV7-2|NA
TGTGCCAGCAGCCCCCGAGTGGGGCGAGAGACCCAGTACTTC
CASSPRVGRETQYF
>once|TRBJ1-1|TRBV7-9|TRBD1
TGTGCCAGCAGGTTCGGGACAGGGATAGCCACTGAAGCTTTCTTT
CASRFGTGIATEAFF
>NA|TRBJ1-6|TRBV2|NA
TGTGCCAGCAGTGGGGCCCGCGGAAATTCACCCCTCCACTTT
CASSGARGNSPLHF
>NA|TRBJ2-5|TRBV24-1|NA
TGTGCCACCAGTGATTTTAGGGCAGGAGAGACCCAGTACTTC
CATSDFRAGETQYF